This T cell receptor (beta chain) derives from a study of cytomegalovirus exposure and HLA in healthy donors (TCRdb year 2017). Background on the whole study: An earlier analysis of a few hundred of the donors reported over 250 Gb of sequence data and some 110 million unique TCR beta sequences obtained from around 170 million T cells. Roughly 300 gigabases of sequencing data and 80 million or so unique TCR sequences were included in an early release covering about 700 HLA-typed donors. Of the roughly 410 genotyped donors, more than 75% were placed in the genetic ancestry cluster associated with self-reported Caucasian donors. The aim of the study was to test whether cataloging public T cell receptors could identify signatures of past pathogen exposure. Using immunosequencing, the study profiled T cell repertoires from 550 to 750 subjects and related those repertoires to cytomegalovirus serostatus. In addition to the first cohort of 650 to 800 subjects, a separate validation cohort of over 90 different subjects was used. The study combined high-throughput TCR immunosequencing, statistical association of individual TCRs with disease status, and machine learning to predict cytomegalovirus infection status. To study patterns of TCR occurrence, a later analysis re-analyzed previously published TCR beta repertoires from several hundred donors and added high-resolution HLA genotyping. Rather than using new phenotypic data, the later analysis identified candidate immune exposures from TCR beta sequences and from how often those sequences occurred across donors. An earlier analysis of some 500 of the donors applied high-throughput TCR beta sequencing to assess whether each TCR beta V gene segment acted as functional or pseudogenic. Donor age, sex, ethnicity and CMV serostatus were compiled alongside the repertoire data. A later genetic analysis used genome-wide SNP genotypes for about 65% of the 666 donors, treating that subset as a discovery cohort. Every repertoire in the discovery cohort had been generated on one and the same sequencing platform. Class I and class II HLA loci were covered by the typing at four-digit resolution. The number of donors typed differed by locus, with roughly 629-640 for A, B, C, DRB1 and DQB1, approximately 500 for DQA1, approximately 580 for DPA1, and approximately 470 for DPB1. A handful of DR-DQ haplotypes were handled as single units for association and clustering because linkage in the cohort was strong. Among about 360 genotyped donors of the cohort, an average of roughly 240,000 unique TCR beta nucleotide sequences were sequenced per donor, roughly a sixth of them non-productive. Study-wide conclusions, independent of this receptor: According to a later genetic analysis, donors in an Asian-associated ancestry cluster had fewer N-insertions in productive TCRs than the approximately 650-donor mean. According to a later analysis, parvovirus B19, influenza, CMV and Epstein-Barr virus appeared linked to several top co-occurrence clusters. Because HLA typing was missing for some donors at each locus, association tests included only the typed subset. Assigning TCR associations to individual alleles was difficult when HLA alleles, especially DR and DQ, strongly co-occurred. For the cohort, immune exposure information was limited to CMV serostatus. In an earlier analysis of 587 of the donors, most TCR beta V segments appeared in productive rearrangements about 90% or about 30% of the time, broadly matching IMGT annotations. In vitro tests confirmed that a few of the cytomegalovirus-associated TCR beta chains recognize cytomegalovirus antigens. In a later analysis, around 17,000 TCR beta sequences were associated with specific HLA alleles at a false discovery rate of 0.05. The authors suggested that the approach could potentially be extended to other disease states and immunological phenotypes. In a later analysis, HLA-associated TCR beta chains showed more clonal expansion and lower generation probabilities than non-associated chains that were equally common. Only TCR beta chains were sequenced in this cohort, and the absence of alpha or paired-chain data limited detectable features. An association between a missense DCLRE1C variant and V-gene and J-gene trimming of TCR beta chains was found in a later genetic analysis and replicated in an independent cohort. The study gave a list of some 150 TCR beta chains associated with cytomegalovirus. Presence/absence analyses assumed roughly uniform sequencing depth across donors, an assumption that may not hold. Most TCR sequences were seen in very few donors, while some public TCRs were found in many individuals. A further reported finding was that TCR beta sequences accurately predicted the HLA-A and HLA-B alleles for most subjects in the first cohort. The classifier was reported to diagnose cytomegalovirus status with high specificity and sensitivity in both the original and validation cohorts. According to a later analysis, most CMV-associated TCR beta chains appeared to be HLA-restricted, and the HLA associations seemed to be driven largely by CMV exposure. Because counts were too low, some 16 rarely observed V segments, including chromosome 9 orphons, were excluded from the earlier analysis of 587 of the donors. The sequencing pipeline was judged likely to have produced a cluster of highly shared sequence variants as a technical artifact. Linkage disequilibrium might explain the correlated functional status among segregating V segments, but an unknown experimental factor could not be ruled out. Some IMGT-functional V segments, including TRBV6-2 and TRBV6-3, could not be told apart with the 87-base-pair reads, so those segments were excluded. A later analysis found that TCR association rates varied across HLA loci, with DRB1 alleles showing the most associated TCRs and HLA-C alleles the fewest.

This clone was seen only once. Its antigen is unknown. No base-level quality is on record; no much larger clone is a single base apart. Library creation used the immunoSEQ multiplex PCR assay. For the multiplex PCR, a mixture combining 60 forward primers for TCR Vbeta segments and 13 reverse primers for TCR Jbeta segments was used. The CDR3 region of rearranged TCR beta genes was amplified from genomic DNA with a multiplex PCR assay. The amplified TCR beta libraries were sequenced on the Illumina HiSeq System as 87-base-pair reads. The original methods were these. Across the 500 to 750 repertoires, a later analysis counted 78 million or so unique TCR beta chains, 9.5 million to 13 million of which were shared by at least two donors. A nearest-neighbor algorithm error-corrected the raw reads and collapsed the reads into unique sequences, merging closely related sequences to remove PCR and sequencing errors. Alignment of CDR3 sequences to IMGT reference sequences was used to assign V, D and J gene segments. For a sequence to be retained, a match of at least six nucleotides to both a V gene segment and a J gene segment was required. A rearrangement counted as productive if the CDR3 had no stop codons and remained in frame with V and J, and every other rearrangement counted as non-productive. Following IMGT convention, CDR3 was defined as the stretch from the second conserved V-encoded cysteine to the conserved J-encoded phenylalanine. The earlier analysis of about 640 of the donors excluded any sequence lacking an unambiguous match to a single V gene segment. In an earlier analysis of 587 of the donors, V segments were called functional above 56.7% productive rearrangements and were called segregating when the between-donor standard deviation exceeded 5%. To diagnose cytomegalovirus status from the catalog of TCR beta chain sequences, a statistical classification framework was built. V and J gene assignment, in a later analysis, came from comparing TCR nucleotide sequences with IMGT/GENE-DB human TR gene sequences. In a later analysis, CDR3 sequences and most-parsimonious VDJ recombination scenarios were assigned using the TCRdist pipeline. In a later analysis, each TCR beta chain was defined by its CDR3 amino acid sequence together with its V-gene family, and reads without a unique V-gene family were excluded. A later analysis removed several hundred highly shared, low-generation-probability nucleotide sequences to deal with suspected cross-contamination and a sequencing artifact. In a later analysis, a clonal expansion index was calculated for each public chain from normalized within-repertoire ranks of inferred template counts. A later analysis computed generation probabilities with a VDJ recombination model fitted to out-of-frame rearrangements, and checked the results against IGoR. In a later analysis, TCR-TCR, TCR-HLA and TCR-CMV co-occurrence was scored with hypergeometric tests, and a repertoire-size bias correction was applied to TCR pairs. In a later analysis, false discovery rates were estimated by permuting HLA or CMV assignments 20 times. In a later analysis, co-occurring TCRs were grouped using DBSCAN, with TCRdist sequence similarity added in when clustering inside HLA-allele-positive subsets. Repertoires with fewer than 30,000 or more than 120,000 public chains, plus five repertoires with anomalous nucleotide sharing, were excluded from co-occurrence clustering. The immuneACCESS repertoire file appears here via TCRdb, limited to in-frame rearrangements. These files lack a portion of the clones; in checked studies, under half of the deficit traces to unresolved V genes, and the cause of the others is not known. From that table come the V and J calls and clone size; the DNA was used to work out D and trimming. The sample table lists under 200,000 clones, roughly 67% of them with a count of one. The ten biggest clones cover 5% to 5.5% of the sample.

The germline V gene gives CDR1 as LGHNA and CDR2 as YSLEER. The CDR3 spans 15 residues, from the cysteine through the phenylalanine. Just CDR3 DNA is preserved here, 45 bases in frame from base 1. V was cut back by 1 base and J by 4 bases, leaving a gap of 14 bases between them. The cohort was made up of 666 healthy bone marrow donors. At the time of sampling, all cohort members were nominally healthy, though unrecorded immune exposures were likely present. The donor tested CMV seropositive, placing the donor among the 289 seropositive members of the cohort. A peripheral blood sample was provided by each donor, and peripheral blood mononuclear cells were used for TCR beta sequencing. The Qiagen DNeasy Blood Extraction Kit was used to extract genomic DNA from the blood cell samples.

This sequence originates from a woman aged 18 to 35 in good health and CMV-seropositive. The receptor chain draws on TRBV4-3 and TRBJ2-7, and TRBD2 may be the D gene, going by 6 matching bases. The material sequenced was PBMCs. The CDR3 in this case is CASSQVKTGRYEQYF. The nucleotide sequence reads as follows: TGCGCCAGCAGCCAAGTAAAAACGGGGAGGTACGAGCAGTACTTC.